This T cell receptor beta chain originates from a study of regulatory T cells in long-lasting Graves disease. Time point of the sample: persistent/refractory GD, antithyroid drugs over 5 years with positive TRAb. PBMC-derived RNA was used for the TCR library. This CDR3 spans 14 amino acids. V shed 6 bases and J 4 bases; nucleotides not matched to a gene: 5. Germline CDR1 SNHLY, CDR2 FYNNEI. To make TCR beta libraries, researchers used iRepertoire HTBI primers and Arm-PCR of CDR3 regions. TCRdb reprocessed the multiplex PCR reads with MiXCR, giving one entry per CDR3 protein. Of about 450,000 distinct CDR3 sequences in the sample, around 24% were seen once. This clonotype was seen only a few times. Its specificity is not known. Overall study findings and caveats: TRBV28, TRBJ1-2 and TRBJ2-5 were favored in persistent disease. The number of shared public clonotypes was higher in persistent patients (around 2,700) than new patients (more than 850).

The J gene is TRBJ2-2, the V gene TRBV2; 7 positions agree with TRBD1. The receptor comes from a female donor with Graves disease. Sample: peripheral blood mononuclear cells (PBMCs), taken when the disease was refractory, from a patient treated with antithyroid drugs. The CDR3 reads CASRPGQITGELFF. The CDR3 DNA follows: TGTGCCAGCAGGCCGGGACAGATCACCGGGGAGCTGTTTTTT.